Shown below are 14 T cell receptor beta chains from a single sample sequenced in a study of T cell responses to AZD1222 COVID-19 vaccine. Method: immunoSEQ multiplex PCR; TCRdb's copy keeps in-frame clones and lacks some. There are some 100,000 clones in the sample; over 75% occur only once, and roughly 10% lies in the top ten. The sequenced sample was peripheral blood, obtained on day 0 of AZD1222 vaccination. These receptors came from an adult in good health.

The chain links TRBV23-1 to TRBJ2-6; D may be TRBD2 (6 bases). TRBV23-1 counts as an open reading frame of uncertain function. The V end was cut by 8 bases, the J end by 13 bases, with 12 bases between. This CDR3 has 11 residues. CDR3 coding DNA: TGCGCCAGCGCCGCCGCGGGGGTCCTGACTTTC. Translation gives CASAAAGVLTF.

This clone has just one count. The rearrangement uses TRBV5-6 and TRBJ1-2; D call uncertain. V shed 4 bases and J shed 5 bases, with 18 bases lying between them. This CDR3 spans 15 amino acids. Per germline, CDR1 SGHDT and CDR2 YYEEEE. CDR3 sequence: CASSPNGAEYYGYTF. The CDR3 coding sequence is TGTGCCAGCAGCCCCAACGGCGCAGAGTATTATGGCTACACCTTC.

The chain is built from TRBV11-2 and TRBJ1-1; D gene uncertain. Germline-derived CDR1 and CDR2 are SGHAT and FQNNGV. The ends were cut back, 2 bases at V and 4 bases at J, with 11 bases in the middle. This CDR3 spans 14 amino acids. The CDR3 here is CASSLHHYGTEAFF. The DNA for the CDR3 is TGTGCCAGCAGCTTACACCACTATGGCACTGAAGCTTTCTTT.

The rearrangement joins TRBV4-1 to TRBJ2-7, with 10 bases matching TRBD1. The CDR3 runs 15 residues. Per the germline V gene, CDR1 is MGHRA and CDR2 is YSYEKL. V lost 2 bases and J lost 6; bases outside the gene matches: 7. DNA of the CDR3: TGCGCCAGCAGCCAAACCGGGACAGGGGAAGGCGAGCAGTACTTC. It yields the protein CASSQTGTGEGEQYF.

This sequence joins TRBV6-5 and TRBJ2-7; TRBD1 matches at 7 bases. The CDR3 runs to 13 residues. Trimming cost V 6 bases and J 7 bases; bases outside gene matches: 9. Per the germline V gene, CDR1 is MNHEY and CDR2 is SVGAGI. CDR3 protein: CASSWTGIREQYF. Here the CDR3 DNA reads TGTGCCAGCAGCTGGACAGGAATTCGGGAGCAGTACTTC.

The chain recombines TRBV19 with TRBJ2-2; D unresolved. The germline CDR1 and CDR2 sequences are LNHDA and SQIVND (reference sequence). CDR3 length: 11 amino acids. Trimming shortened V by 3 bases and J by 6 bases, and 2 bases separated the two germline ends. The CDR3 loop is CASSISGELFF. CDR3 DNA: TGTGCCAGTAGTATTTCCGGGGAGCTGTTTTTT.

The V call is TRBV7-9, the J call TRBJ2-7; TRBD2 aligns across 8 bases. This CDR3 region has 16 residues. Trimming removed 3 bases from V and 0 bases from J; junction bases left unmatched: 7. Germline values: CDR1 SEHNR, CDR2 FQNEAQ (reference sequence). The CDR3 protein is CASSFGTGGDSYEQYF. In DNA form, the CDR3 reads TGTGCCAGCAGCTTCGGGACCGGGGGGGACTCCTACGAGCAGTACTTC. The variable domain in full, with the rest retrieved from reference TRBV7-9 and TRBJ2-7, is DTGVSQNPRHKITKRGQNVTFRCDPISEHNRLYWYRQTLGQGPEFLTYFQNEAQLEKSRLLSDRFSAERPKGSFSTLEIQRTEQGDSAMYLCASSFGTGGDSYEQYFGPGTRLTVT.

DNA for the CDR3: TGTGCCAGTAGTATCCAGCGGCGGAACACTGAAGCTTTCTTT. Protein: CASSIQRRNTEAFF. This rearrangement joins TRBV19 to TRBJ1-1; D gene ambiguous. The V gene's germline CDR1 is LNHDA and CDR2 SQIVND (reference sequence). V lost 3 bases, J lost 1 base, and 9 bases lay in between. The CDR3 is made up of 14 amino acids.

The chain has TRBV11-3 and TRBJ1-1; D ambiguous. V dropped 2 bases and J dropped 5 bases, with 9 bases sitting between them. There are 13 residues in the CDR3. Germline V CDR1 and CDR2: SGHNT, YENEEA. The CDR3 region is CASSLLSSTEAFF. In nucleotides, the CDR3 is TGTGCCAGCAGCTTACTGTCCAGTACTGAAGCTTTCTTT.

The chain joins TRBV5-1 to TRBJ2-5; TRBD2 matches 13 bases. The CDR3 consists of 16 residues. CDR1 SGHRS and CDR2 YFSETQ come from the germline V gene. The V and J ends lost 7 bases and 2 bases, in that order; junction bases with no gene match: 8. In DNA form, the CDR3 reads TGCGCCAGCGGCAAAGAGGGACTAGCGGGGCAAGAGACCCAGTACTTC. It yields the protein CASGKEGLAGQETQYF.

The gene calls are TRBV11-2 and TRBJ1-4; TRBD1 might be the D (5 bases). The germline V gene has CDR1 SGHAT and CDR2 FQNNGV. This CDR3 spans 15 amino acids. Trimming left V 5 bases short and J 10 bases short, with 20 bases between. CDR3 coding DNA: TGTGCCAGCAGCCCCGTTGGGACGGGAGGTGGAAAACTGTTTTTT. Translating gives CASSPVGTGGGKLFF.

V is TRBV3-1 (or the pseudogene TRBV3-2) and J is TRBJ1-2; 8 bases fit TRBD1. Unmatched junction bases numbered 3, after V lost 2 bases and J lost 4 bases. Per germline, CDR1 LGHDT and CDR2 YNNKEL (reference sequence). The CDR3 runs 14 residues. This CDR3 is CASSQSDRGYGYTF. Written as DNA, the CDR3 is TGTGCCAGCAGCCAATCAGACAGGGGCTATGGCTACACCTTC.

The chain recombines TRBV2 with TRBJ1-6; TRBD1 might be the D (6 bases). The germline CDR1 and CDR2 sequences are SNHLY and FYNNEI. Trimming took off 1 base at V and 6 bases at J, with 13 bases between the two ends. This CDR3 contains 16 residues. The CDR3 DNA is TGTGCCAGCAGTGAAGAGGAGCGGACAGTTAATTCACCCCTCCACTTT. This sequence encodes CASSEEERTVNSPLHF.

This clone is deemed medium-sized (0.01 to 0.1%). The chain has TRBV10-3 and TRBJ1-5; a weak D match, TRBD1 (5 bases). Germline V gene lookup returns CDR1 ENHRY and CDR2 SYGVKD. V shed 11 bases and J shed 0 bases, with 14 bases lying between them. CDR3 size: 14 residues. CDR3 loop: CASNSGDSNQPQHF. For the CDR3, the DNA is TGTGCCTCCAATTCGGGGGATAGCAATCAGCCCCAGCATTTT.